The rows below give T cell receptor beta chains drawn from one sample of a study of T-cell reconstitution after alpha-beta-depleted transplantation in children. TCRdb independently ran MiXCR on the PCR reads; one entry per CDR3 protein. The table has 240,000 or so distinct CDR3 sequences, around 13% seen once. The sample consisted of PBMCs from the stem cell graft donor, taken from the stem cell graft. The receptor set was obtained from a human donor who donated a stem cell graft to a child with acute lymphoblastic leukemia. The CDR3 runs from the conserved cysteine through the conserved F or W. Each record gives: V gene, J gene, CDR3 protein.

TRBV12-3/TRBV12-4	TRBJ2-2	CASSNIYETGRTGELFF
TRBV12-3/TRBV12-4	TRBJ2-1	CASSFLLEGEQFF
TRBV12-3/TRBV12-4	TRBJ2-1	CASSPGETSERGAEQFF
TRBV28	TRBJ2-6	CASGPGLLGSGANVLTF
TRBV12-3/TRBV12-4	TRBJ2-1	CASTRGGSYNEQFF
TRBV20-1	TRBJ2-1	CSATPAGLVSYNEQFF
TRBV6-2/TRBV6-3	TRBJ2-5	CASMKGTETQYF
TRBV28	TRBJ2-5	CASSFLGFQETQYF
TRBV27	TRBJ2-5	CASRRDTPRTQYF
TRBV7-9	TRBJ1-5	CASSPGGANQPQHF
TRBV10-3	TRBJ2-5	CAISEKRGGATQYF
TRBV19	TRBJ1-5	CASSIRGTLNQPQHF
TRBV2	TRBJ2-7	CASSELQIGGSHEQYF
TRBV27	TRBJ2-1	CASSSGGPYNEQFF
TRBV7-8	TRBJ2-3	CASSFGGFTDTQYF
TRBV7-6	TRBJ1-1	CASSPLLGGYNTEAFF
TRBV12-3/TRBV12-4	TRBJ1-5	CASSLGGDTYQPQHF
TRBV9	TRBJ2-7	CASSPGDSYYEQYF
TRBV28	TRBJ2-7	CASTPGGSHREQYF
TRBV4-2	TRBJ1-2	CASSQGDRAAYGYTF
TRBV28	TRBJ2-1	CASSLEGISGEGRNEQFF
TRBV27	TRBJ1-2	CASSFDGHFYTF
TRBV24-1	TRBJ2-7	CATSASGRSGAYEQYF
TRBV5-1	TRBJ1-1	CASSPFMGQGKYTEAFF
TRBV6-2/TRBV6-3	TRBJ1-3	CASRSYRETGNTIYF
TRBV15	TRBJ1-2	CATSRAGFSYGYTF
TRBV20-1	TRBJ2-7	CSADRAGEQYF
TRBV5-5	TRBJ1-1	CASRTELQGYDTEAFF
TRBV7-9	TRBJ2-2	CASSSNPGTGATGELFF
TRBV7-2	TRBJ2-5	CASSLGGAGLIGETQYF
TRBV7-7	TRBJ2-1	CASSATGTVYNEQFF
TRBV20-1	TRBJ1-4	CSARIKRDRGRTNEKLFF
TRBV7-2	TRBJ2-7	CASSSVTGGYEQYF